This passage covers 8 T cell receptor beta chains from one sample sequenced in a study of blood T cell repertoires in COVID-19. This table comes from immunoSEQ multiplex PCR, and its TCRdb copy is limited to in-frame clones, with some not included. The sample includes more than 200,000 clones, 70% to 90% of them seen just once. Sequenced input: peripheral blood. Receptor source: a woman between 40 and 55 years old who had recovered from COVID-19.

This chain uses TRBV2 with TRBJ1-6; 7 bases align to TRBD1. CDR1 SNHLY and CDR2 FYNNEI come from the germline V gene. CDR3 length equals 14 residues. The V gene end was trimmed by 7 bases and the J gene end by 10 bases; junction bases not matched to a gene: 10. CDR3 sequence: CASIRTGPGSPLHF. As DNA, the CDR3 is TGTGCCAGCATTAGGACAGGTCCGGGCTCACCCCTCCACTTT.

The chain recombines TRBV18 with TRBJ2-2, with 10 nucleotides matching TRBD2. The germline V gene has CDR1 KGHSH and CDR2 LQKENI. CDR3 length: 17 amino acids. Losses at the gene ends were 6 bases for V and 0 bases for J; bases not matched to a gene: 7. The DNA for the CDR3 is TGTGCCAGCTCCCAATTAGCGGGAGGCCCGAACACCGGGGAGCTGTTTTTT. Amino acid sequence: CASSQLAGGPNTGELFF.

CDR3: CASSYRQGWGYTF. In DNA form, the CDR3 reads TGTGCCAGCAGTTACCGACAGGGGTGGGGCTACACCTTC. This rearrangement joins TRBV6-5 to TRBJ1-2; TRBD1 matches 8 bases. V was clipped by 2 bases and J by 8 bases; unmatched bases: 4. CDR3 length: 13 residues. Germline-derived CDR1 and CDR2 are MNHEY and SVGAGI.

The chain employs TRBV4-1 and TRBJ2-5; D possibly corresponds to TRBD1 (5 bases). This CDR3 contains 15 residues. V was trimmed by 2 bases and J by 4 bases, leaving 14 bases between them. Germline assignment: CDR1 MGHRA and CDR2 YSYEKL. CDR3 loop: CASSQSKQARETQYF. The CDR3 nucleotides are TGCGCCAGCAGCCAATCCAAACAGGCCCGAGAGACCCAGTACTTC.

The chain's CDR3 is CASSPFSRGNYGYTF. The CDR3 region has the DNA TGTGCCAGCAGCCCGTTTTCTAGGGGTAACTATGGCTACACCTTC. This rearrangement joins TRBV14 to TRBJ1-2, with D perhaps TRBD1 (5 bases). V lost 4 bases, J lost 1 base, and 13 bases lay in between. The CDR3 length is 15 residues. The germline CDR1 and CDR2 sequences are SGHDN and FVKESK.

The J gene is TRBJ1-6, the V gene TRBV7-2, with a weak D call TRBD1 (5 bases). The CDR3 extends over 16 amino acids. Trimming took 2 bases from V and 7 from J, leaving 15 bases between them. The germline V gene has CDR1 SGHTA and CDR2 FQGNSA. The CDR3 nucleotides read TGTGCCAGCAGCTTAAGATCCGGGGGAGGCAATTCACCCCTCCACTTT. Its translation: CASSLRSGGGNSPLHF.

V gene TRBV27 combines with J gene TRBJ2-3, with D perhaps matching TRBD1 (6 bases). CDR3 length: 15 amino acids. V was trimmed by 4 bases and J by 1 base, leaving 12 bases between them. The germline V gene encodes CDR1 MNHEY and CDR2 SMNVEV (reference sequence). The CDR3 sequence: CASSSNYRGTDTQYF. CDR3 nucleotide sequence: TGTGCCAGCAGTTCAAATTACAGGGGCACAGATACGCAGTATTTT.

CDR3 sequence: CAWKRPGGTGAFF. CDR3 DNA: TGTGCCTGGAAACGGCCAGGGGGCACCGGAGCTTTCTTT. The rearrangement links TRBV30 to TRBJ1-1; 8 bases line up with TRBD1. The CDR3 consists of 13 residues. Looked up from germline, CDR1 is GTSNPN and CDR2 is SVGIG (reference sequence). V shed 4 bases and J 10 bases; nucleotides not matched to a gene: 11. Based on the CDR3 plus reference TRBV30 and TRBJ1-1, the full variable domain is SQTIHQWPATLVQPVGSPLSLECTVEGTSNPNLYWYRQAAGRGLQLLFYSVGIGQISSEVPQNLSASRPQDRQFILSSKKLLLSDSGFYLCAWKRPGGTGAFFGQGTRLTVV.